Here is one T cell receptor (beta chain) with its context. CDR3 length: 16 amino acids. V shed 4 bases and J 0 bases; nucleotides not matched to a gene: 6. Germline V gives CDR1 LNHDA, CDR2 SQIVND (reference sequence). This specimen belongs to a study of blood T cell repertoires in COVID-19. The wider study: Sites in the United States, Italy and Spain provided acute and convalescent COVID-19 samples.

Measured with immunoSEQ multiplex PCR; TCRdb has only the in-frame clones, and not every one. The sample holds about 300,000 clones, 85% to 90% seen once. The chain links TRBV19 to TRBJ2-7; 10 bases line up with TRBD2. The receptor was isolated from a woman in her 50s who had been exposed to COVID-19. The sample was PBMCs or T cells enriched from blood (not recorded which). CDR3 DNA sequence: TGTGCCAGTAGTAGAAAGCTAGCGGGGGACTCCTACGAGCAGTACTTC. This translates into CASSRKLAGDSYEQYF.